The 5 T cell receptor beta chains presented below share a single source sample, sequenced in a study of cytomegalovirus exposure and HLA in healthy donors. Vbeta (60) and Jbeta (13) primers were used in the PCR. Profiling relied on immunoSEQ multiplex PCR, and the TCRdb table lists in-frame clones only, not all of them. The sample shows about 70,000 clones, 74% of them seen only once. Sequencing was carried out using PBMCs. These receptor sequences come from a human donor in good health.

V is TRBV4-1 and J is TRBJ2-2; 10 bases are a match to TRBD1. V dropped 4 bases and J dropped 6; count of bases not matched to a gene: 5. Germline V lookup: CDR1 MGHRA, CDR2 YSYEKL. The CDR3 runs 15 residues. CDR3 bases: TGCGCCAGCAGCCCCCGGGACAGGGGTGCCGGGGAGCTGTTTTTT. It is translated as CASSPRDRGAGELFF.

The chain recombines TRBV9 with TRBJ1-2; a possible D gene is TRBD1 (6 bases). Germline lookup yields CDR1 SGDLS and CDR2 YYNGEE. The CDR3 has 15 residues. V gave up 4 bases and J gave up 4 bases, with 17 bases separating them. CDR3 protein: CASSPSWDMGYGYTF. CDR3 bases: TGTGCCAGCAGCCCCTCCTGGGACATGGGCTATGGCTACACCTTC.

The chain employs TRBV6-5 and TRBJ2-2; the match to TRBD1 covers 8 bases. The germline gives CDR1 MNHEY, CDR2 SVGAGI. Trimming cost V 2 bases and J 5 bases; bases outside gene matches: 4. This CDR3 is built from 15 residues. The CDR3 loop reads CASSYRGQGTGELFF. In DNA, the CDR3 is TGTGCCAGCAGTTACCGAGGACAGGGTACCGGGGAGCTGTTTTTT.

About this clone: A junction end diverges from the germline sequence, so it may reflect a read error. The chain employs TRBV7-7 and TRBJ2-5; tentatively, D is TRBD1 (6 bases). This CDR3 is built from 15 residues. Germline V gene data show CDR1 as SSHAT and CDR2 as FNYEAQ (reference sequence). The chain's CDR3 is CASSLVGQSQETQYF. DNA of the CDR3: TGTGCTAGCAGCTTAGTTGGACAGTCTCAAGAGACCCAGTACTTC.

This chain uses TRBV10-3 with TRBJ1-3; 10 nucleotides align to TRBD1. Germline V gives CDR1 ENHRY, CDR2 SYGVKD. The CDR3 extends over 13 amino acids. The ends lost 6 bases at V and 8 bases at J; junction bases unmatched: 4. The CDR3 loop reads CAIRGTGAHTIYF. CDR3 bases: TGTGCCATCAGAGGGACAGGGGCGCACACCATATATTTT.